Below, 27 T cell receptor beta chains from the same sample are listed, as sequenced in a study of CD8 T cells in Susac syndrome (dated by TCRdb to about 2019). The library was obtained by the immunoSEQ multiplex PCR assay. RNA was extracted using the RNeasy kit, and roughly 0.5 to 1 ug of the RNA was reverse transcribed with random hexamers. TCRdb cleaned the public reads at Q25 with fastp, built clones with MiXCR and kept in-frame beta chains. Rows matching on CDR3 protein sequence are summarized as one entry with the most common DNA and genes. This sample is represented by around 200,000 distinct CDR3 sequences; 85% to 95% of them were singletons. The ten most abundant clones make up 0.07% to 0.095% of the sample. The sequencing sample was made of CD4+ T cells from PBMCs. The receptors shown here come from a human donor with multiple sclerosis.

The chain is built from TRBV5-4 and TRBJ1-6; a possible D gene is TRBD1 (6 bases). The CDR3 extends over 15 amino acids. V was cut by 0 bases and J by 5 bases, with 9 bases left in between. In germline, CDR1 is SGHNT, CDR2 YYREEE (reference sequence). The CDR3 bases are TGTGCCAGCAGCTTGGCAGGGGCACATAATTCACCCCTCCACTTT. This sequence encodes CASSLAGAHNSPLHF. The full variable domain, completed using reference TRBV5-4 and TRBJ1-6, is ETGVTQSPTHLIKTRGQQVTLRCSSQSGHNTVSWYQQALGQGPQFIFQYYREEENGRGNFPPRFSGLQFPNYSSELNVNALELDDSALYLCASSLAGAHNSPLHFGNGTRLTVT.

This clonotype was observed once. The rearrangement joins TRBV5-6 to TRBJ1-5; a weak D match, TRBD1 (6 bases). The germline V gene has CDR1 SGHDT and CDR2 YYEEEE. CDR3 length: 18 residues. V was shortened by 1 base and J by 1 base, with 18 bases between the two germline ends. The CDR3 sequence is CASSLWVWGGPSNQPQHF. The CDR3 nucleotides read TGTGCCAGCAGCTTGTGGGTGTGGGGGGGGCCCAGCAATCAGCCCCAGCATTTT.

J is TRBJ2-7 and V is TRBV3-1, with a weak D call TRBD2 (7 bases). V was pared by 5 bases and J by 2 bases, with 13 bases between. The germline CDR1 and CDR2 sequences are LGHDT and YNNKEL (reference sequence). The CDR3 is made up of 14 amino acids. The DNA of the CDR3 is TGTGCCAGCAGCTGGGGGGGCAGGACCTACGAGCAGTACTTC. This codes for CASSWGGRTYEQYF.

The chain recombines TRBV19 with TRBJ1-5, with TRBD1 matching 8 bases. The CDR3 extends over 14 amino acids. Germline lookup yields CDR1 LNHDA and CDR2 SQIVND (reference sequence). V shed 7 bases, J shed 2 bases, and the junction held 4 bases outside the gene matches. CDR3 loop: CASNPDRGNQPQHF. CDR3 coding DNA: TGTGCCAGTAACCCGGACAGGGGCAATCAGCCCCAGCATTTT.

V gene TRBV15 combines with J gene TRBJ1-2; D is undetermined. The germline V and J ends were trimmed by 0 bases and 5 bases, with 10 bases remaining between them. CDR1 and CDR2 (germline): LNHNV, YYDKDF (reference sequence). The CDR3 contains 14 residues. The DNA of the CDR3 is TGTGCCACCAGCAGAGATCGCCAGGCGTATGGCTACACCTTC. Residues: CATSRDRQAYGYTF.

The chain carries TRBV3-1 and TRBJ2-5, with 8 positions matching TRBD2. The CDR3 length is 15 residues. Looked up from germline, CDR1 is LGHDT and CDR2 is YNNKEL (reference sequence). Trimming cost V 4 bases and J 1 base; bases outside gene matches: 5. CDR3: CASSPPRGGQETQYF. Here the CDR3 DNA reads TGTGCCAGCAGCCCGCCCCGGGGGGGCCAAGAGACCCAGTACTTC.

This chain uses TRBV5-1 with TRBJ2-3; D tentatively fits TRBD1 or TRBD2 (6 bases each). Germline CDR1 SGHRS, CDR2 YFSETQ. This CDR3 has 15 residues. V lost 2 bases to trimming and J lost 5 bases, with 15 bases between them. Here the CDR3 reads CASSFVGGQGDTQYF. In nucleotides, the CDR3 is TGCGCCAGCAGCTTTGTGGGGGGCCAGGGAGATACGCAGTATTTT.

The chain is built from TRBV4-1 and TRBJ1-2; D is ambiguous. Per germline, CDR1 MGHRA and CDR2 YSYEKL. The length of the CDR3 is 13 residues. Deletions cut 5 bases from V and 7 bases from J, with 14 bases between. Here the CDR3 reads CASSSREGGGYTF. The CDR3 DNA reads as TGCGCCAGCAGCAGCCGTGAGGGCGGTGGCTACACCTTC.

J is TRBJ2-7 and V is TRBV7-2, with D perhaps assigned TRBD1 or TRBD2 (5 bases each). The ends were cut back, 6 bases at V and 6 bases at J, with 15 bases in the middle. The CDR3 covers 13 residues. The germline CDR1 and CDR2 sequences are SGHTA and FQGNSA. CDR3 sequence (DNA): TGTGCCAGCAGACTAGGGGCAGGTCTCGAGCAGTACTTC. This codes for CASRLGAGLEQYF. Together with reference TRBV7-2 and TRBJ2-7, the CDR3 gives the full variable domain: GAGVSQSPSNKVTEKGKDVELRCDPISGHTALYWYRQSLGQGLEFLIYFQGNSAPDKSGLPSDRFSAERTGGSVSTLTIQRTQQEDSAVYLCASRLGAGLEQYFGPGTRLTVT.

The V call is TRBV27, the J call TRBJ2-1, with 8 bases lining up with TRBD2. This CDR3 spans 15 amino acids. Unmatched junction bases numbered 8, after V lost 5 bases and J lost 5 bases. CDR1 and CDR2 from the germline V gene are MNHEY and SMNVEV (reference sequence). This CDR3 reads CASSPLSGVNNEQFF. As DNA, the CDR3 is TGTGCCAGCAGTCCCCTTAGCGGGGTTAACAATGAGCAGTTCTTC.

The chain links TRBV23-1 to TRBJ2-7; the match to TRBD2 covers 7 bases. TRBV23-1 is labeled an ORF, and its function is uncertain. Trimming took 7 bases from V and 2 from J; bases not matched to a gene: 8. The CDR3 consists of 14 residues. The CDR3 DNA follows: TGCGCCAGCACGGGACTAACGCAAACCTACGAGCAGTACGTC. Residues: CASTGLTQTYEQYV.

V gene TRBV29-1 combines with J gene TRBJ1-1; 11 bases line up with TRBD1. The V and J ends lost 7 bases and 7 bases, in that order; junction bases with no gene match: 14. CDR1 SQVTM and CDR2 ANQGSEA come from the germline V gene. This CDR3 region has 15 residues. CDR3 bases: TGCAGCGCGGCGTGGGGACAGGGGGTGGGAAATGAAGCTTTCTTT. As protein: CSAAWGQGVGNEAFF. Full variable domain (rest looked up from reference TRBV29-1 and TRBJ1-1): SAVISQKPSRDICQRGTSLTIQCQVDSQVTMMFWYRQQPGQSLTLIATANQGSEATYESGFVIDKFPISRPNLTFSTLTVSNMSPEDSSIYLCSAAWGQGVGNEAFFGQGTRLTVV.

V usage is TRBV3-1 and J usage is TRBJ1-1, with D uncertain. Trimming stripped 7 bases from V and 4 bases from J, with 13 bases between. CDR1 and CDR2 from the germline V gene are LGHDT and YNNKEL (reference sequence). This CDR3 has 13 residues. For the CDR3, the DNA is TGTGCCAGCACCCCAGCTTACACCACTGAAGCTTTCTTT. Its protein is CASTPAYTTEAFF.

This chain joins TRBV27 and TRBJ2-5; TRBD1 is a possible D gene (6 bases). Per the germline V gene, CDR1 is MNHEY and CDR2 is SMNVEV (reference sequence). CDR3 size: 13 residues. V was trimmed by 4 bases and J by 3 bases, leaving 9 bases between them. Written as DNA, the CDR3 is TGTGCCAGCAGTTCAAGGACAGAAGAGACCCAGTACTTC. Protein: CASSSRTEETQYF.

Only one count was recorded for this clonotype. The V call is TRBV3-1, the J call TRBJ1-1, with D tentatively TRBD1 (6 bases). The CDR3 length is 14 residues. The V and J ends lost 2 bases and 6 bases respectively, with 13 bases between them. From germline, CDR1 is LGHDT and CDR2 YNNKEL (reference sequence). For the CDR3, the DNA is TGTGCCAGCAGCCAAATTGGGGGCCGGGCTGAAGCTTTCTTT. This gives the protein CASSQIGGRAEAFF. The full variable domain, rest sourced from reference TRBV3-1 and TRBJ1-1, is DTAVSQTPKYLVTQMGNDKSIKCEQNLGHDTMYWYKQDSKKFLKIMFSYNNKELIINETVPNRFSPKSPDKAHLNLHINSLELGDSAVYFCASSQIGGRAEAFFGQGTRLTVV.

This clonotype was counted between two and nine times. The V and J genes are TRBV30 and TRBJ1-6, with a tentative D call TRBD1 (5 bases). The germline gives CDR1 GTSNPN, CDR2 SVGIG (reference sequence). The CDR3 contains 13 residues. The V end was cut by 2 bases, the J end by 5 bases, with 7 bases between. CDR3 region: CAWSTGDNSPLHF. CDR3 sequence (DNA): TGTGCCTGGAGTACGGGGGATAATTCACCCCTCCACTTT.

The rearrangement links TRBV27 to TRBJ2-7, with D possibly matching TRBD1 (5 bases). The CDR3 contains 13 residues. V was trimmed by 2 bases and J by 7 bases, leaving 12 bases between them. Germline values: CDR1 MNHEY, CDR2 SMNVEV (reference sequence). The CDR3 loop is CASSLGGRVEQYF. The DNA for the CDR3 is TGTGCCAGCAGTTTAGGTGGCAGGGTTGAGCAGTACTTC.

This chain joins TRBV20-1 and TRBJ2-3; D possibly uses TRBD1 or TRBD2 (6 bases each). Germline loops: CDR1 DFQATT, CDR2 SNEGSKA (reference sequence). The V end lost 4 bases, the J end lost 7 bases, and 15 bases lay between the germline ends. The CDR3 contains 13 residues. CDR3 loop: CSAKGGWIHTQYF. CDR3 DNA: TGCAGTGCTAAGGGGGGCTGGATTCATACGCAGTATTTT.

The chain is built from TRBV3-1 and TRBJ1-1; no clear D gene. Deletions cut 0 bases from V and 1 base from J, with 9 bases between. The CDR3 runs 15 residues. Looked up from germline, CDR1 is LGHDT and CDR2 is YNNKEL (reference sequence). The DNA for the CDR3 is TGTGCCAGCAGCCAAGATTCCGGGCGGAACACTGAAGCTTTCTTT. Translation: CASSQDSGRNTEAFF.

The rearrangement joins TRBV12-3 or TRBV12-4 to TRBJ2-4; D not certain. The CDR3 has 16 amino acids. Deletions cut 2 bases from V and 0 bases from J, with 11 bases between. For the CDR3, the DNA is TGTGCCAGCAGTTTATCTCTGGGTCTAGCCAAAAACATTCAGTACTTC. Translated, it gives CASSLSLGLAKNIQYF.

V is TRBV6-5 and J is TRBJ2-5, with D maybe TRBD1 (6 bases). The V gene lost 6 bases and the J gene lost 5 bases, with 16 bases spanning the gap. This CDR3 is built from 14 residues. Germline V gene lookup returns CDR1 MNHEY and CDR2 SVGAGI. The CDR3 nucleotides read TGTGCCAGCAGCGTCCTCACAGGGATGGAGACCCAGTACTTC. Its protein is CASSVLTGMETQYF.

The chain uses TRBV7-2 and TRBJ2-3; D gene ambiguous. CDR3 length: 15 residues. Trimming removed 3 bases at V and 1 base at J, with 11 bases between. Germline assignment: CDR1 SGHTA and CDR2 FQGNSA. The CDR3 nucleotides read TGTGCCAGCAGCTTTTCCAGAGGCGGCACAGATACGCAGTATTTT. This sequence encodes CASSFSRGGTDTQYF.

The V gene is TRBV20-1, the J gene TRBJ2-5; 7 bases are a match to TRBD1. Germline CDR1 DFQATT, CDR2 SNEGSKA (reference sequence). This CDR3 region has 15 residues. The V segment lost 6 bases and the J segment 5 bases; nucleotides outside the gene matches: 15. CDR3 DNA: TGCAGTGCGCAACCAGATGACAGGGCCTGGGAGACCCAGTACTTC. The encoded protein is CSAQPDDRAWETQYF.

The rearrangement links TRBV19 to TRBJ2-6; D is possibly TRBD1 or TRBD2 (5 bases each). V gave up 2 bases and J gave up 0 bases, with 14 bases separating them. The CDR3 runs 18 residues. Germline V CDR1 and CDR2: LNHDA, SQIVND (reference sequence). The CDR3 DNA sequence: TGTGCCAGTAGTATACCGGGACGGCAATACTCTGGGGCCAACGTCCTGACTTTC. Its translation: CASSIPGRQYSGANVLTF.

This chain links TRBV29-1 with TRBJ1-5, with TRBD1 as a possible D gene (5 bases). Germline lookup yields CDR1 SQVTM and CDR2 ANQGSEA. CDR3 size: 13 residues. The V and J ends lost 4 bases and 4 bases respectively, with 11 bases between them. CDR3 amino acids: CSVGAGLNQPQHF. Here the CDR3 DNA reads TGCAGCGTTGGCGCGGGACTTAATCAGCCCCAGCATTTT.

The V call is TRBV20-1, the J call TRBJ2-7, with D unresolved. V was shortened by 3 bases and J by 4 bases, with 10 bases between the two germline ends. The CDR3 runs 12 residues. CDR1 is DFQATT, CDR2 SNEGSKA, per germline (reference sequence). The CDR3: CSASAPLYEQYF. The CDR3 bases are TGCAGTGCTAGCGCCCCCCTTTACGAGCAGTACTTC.

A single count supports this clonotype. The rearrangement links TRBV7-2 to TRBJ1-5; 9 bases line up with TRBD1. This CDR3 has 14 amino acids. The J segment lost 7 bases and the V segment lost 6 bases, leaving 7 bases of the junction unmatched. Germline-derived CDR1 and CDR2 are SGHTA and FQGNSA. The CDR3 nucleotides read TGTGCCAGCAGTCCGGACAGGGGTCCCCAGCCCCAGCATTTT. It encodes CASSPDRGPQPQHF. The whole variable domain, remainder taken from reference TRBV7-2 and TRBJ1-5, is GAGVSQSPSNKVTEKGKDVELRCDPISGHTALYWYRQSLGQGLEFLIYFQGNSAPDKSGLPSDRFSAERTGGSVSTLTIQRTQQEDSAVYLCASSPDRGPQPQHFGDGTRLSIL.